Presented here are 2 T cell receptor beta chains from one specimen sequenced in a study of CD8+ T cells in alopecia areata. Extracted RNA was reverse transcribed into cDNA, the sequencing template. TCRdb's copy holds only in-frame clones and misses some; the assay was immunoSEQ multiplex PCR. The profile shows 130,000 to 150,000 clones, about two thirds of them singletons. Sequenced material: CD8+ T cells sorted from blood. Every receptor here comes from a human donor in good health.

This clone turned up a few times. The chain is built from TRBV13 and TRBJ2-5; the match to TRBD1 covers 9 bases. Losses at the gene ends were 4 bases for V and 2 bases for J; bases not matched to a gene: 8. The CDR3 sequence is 16 residues long. Germline V gene data show CDR1 as PRHDT and CDR2 as FYEKMQ (reference sequence). Here the CDR3 DNA reads TGTGCCAGCAGCTCGCGGACAGGGGACGAACAAGAGACCCAGTACTTC. Encoded protein: CASSSRTGDEQETQYF.

This chain joins TRBV29-1 and TRBJ2-2; a weak D match, TRBD1 (5 bases). V was shortened by 6 bases and J by 6 bases, with 11 bases between the two germline ends. The CDR3 is 12 amino acids. Germline V gene data show CDR1 as SQVTM and CDR2 as ANQGSEA. The CDR3 DNA reads TGCAGCGTCCCCCTAGGGGCCGGGGAGCTGTTTTTT. This gives the protein CSVPLGAGELFF.